This T cell receptor beta chain came from a study of shared clonotypes between healthy human individuals. Study summary: Plates per donor: three CD4 naive, three CD4 memory, two CD8 naive, one CD8 memory. General study points: When naive CD4 clonotypes were compared across several donors, 4% to 6.5% were shared.

With respect to this clone: Its specificity is unknown.

At a deep level, the assay was run. Method: immunoSEQ multiplex PCR; TCRdb's copy keeps in-frame clones and lacks some. The data contain 2 million to 2.5 million clones, 80% to 95% of them seen just once; the ten biggest clones take up 0.39%. Germline V gene data show CDR1 as SGDLS and CDR2 as YYNGEE. This CDR3 has 16 amino acids. Trimming took 0 bases from V and 1 from J, leaving 13 bases between them. The chain employs TRBV9 and TRBJ1-1; TRBD1 is a possible D gene (6 bases). This sequence originates from a young man in good health. Some clones in this sample may be carry-over from other donors' samples. Sequencing was done on a sample of naive CD4+ T cells from PBMCs. As to subset: CD45RA+ positively selected. The CDR3 is CASSVGLGHRNTEAFF. DNA of the CDR3: TGTGCCAGCAGCGTAGGTCTGGGACACCGGAACACTGAAGCTTTCTTT.